A selection of T cell receptor beta chains follows, all from one sample in a study of blood T cells in healthy people across ages. TCRdb re-derived calls from the 5' RACE reads in MiXCR, one entry per CDR3 protein. The sample holds about 1.1 million distinct CDR3 sequences, approximately 38% seen once. Sequences were obtained from blood. These receptors originate from a man aged 18 to 29 in good health. Each CDR3 is given with its conserved first and last residue. Expanded clones get a size class; other rows say once, few or many, or leave the size out.

j_call: TRBJ1-1; clone_size: -; v_call: TRBV5-1; cdr3_aa: CASSRVANTEAFF
j_call: TRBJ1-6; clone_size: -; v_call: TRBV9; cdr3_aa: CASSVGTGGSSLHF
j_call: TRBJ2-7; clone_size: many; v_call: TRBV5-6; cdr3_aa: CASSFTGYEQYF
j_call: TRBJ2-1; clone_size: -; v_call: TRBV7-8; cdr3_aa: CASSFSTGFGYEQFF
j_call: TRBJ1-4; clone_size: once; v_call: TRBV14; cdr3_aa: CASSPRAGRGEKLFF
j_call: TRBJ1-3; clone_size: few; v_call: TRBV6-5; cdr3_aa: CASSYSMYGDLGGSGNTIYF
j_call: TRBJ1-1; clone_size: few; v_call: TRBV7-2; cdr3_aa: CASSPGVRNTEAFF
j_call: TRBJ1-5; clone_size: -; v_call: TRBV12-3/TRBV12-4; cdr3_aa: CASSLWTGVTNQPQHF
j_call: TRBJ1-1; clone_size: -; v_call: TRBV6-5; cdr3_aa: CASSYSTGTGGRSAFF
j_call: TRBJ1-2; clone_size: -; v_call: TRBV28; cdr3_aa: CASSLNNGNYGYTF
j_call: TRBJ2-1; clone_size: few; v_call: TRBV20-1; cdr3_aa: CSARGTRWGEQFF
j_call: TRBJ2-2; clone_size: once; v_call: TRBV6-6; cdr3_aa: CASRRDRGNTGELFF
j_call: TRBJ2-3; clone_size: -; v_call: TRBV20-1; cdr3_aa: CSASLHTDTQYF
j_call: TRBJ1-5; clone_size: -; v_call: TRBV6-5; cdr3_aa: CASRETGTEDQPQHF
j_call: TRBJ2-5; clone_size: -; v_call: TRBV9; cdr3_aa: CASSIGAGHEETQYF
j_call: TRBJ2-2; clone_size: -; v_call: TRBV5-6; cdr3_aa: CASSYPTGSSAGELFF
j_call: TRBJ1-1; clone_size: few; v_call: TRBV20-1; cdr3_aa: CSARDLFNRDGNTEAFF
j_call: TRBJ1-2; clone_size: many; v_call: TRBV20-1; cdr3_aa: CSARDPLHRDLYGYTF
j_call: TRBJ2-7; clone_size: many; v_call: TRBV3-1; cdr3_aa: CASSQDYEQYF
j_call: TRBJ1-6; clone_size: -; v_call: TRBV7-9; cdr3_aa: CASSLAQLASPLHF
j_call: TRBJ1-5; clone_size: -; v_call: TRBV20-1; cdr3_aa: CSAATGVGNQPQHF
j_call: TRBJ2-5; clone_size: many; v_call: TRBV12-3/TRBV12-4; cdr3_aa: CASSPRETQYF
j_call: TRBJ1-1; clone_size: -; v_call: TRBV28; cdr3_aa: CASTHGFLNTEAFF
j_call: TRBJ1-2; clone_size: -; v_call: TRBV30; cdr3_aa: CAWDQTGNGYTF
j_call: TRBJ1-4; clone_size: few; v_call: TRBV12-3/TRBV12-4; cdr3_aa: CASRGRQATNEKLFF
j_call: TRBJ1-1; clone_size: -; v_call: TRBV29-1; cdr3_aa: CSVYTGPRGIPNTEAFF
j_call: -; clone_size: -; v_call: TRBV12-3/TRBV12-4; cdr3_aa: CASSLNSGRPSYEQYF
j_call: TRBJ1-5; clone_size: few; v_call: TRBV20-1; cdr3_aa: CSAAQTGGDQPQHF
j_call: TRBJ1-2; clone_size: few; v_call: TRBV4-1; cdr3_aa: CASSQEPGTYGYTF
j_call: TRBJ2-2; clone_size: -; v_call: TRBV11-2; cdr3_aa: CASSLRVQGRIAGELFF
j_call: TRBJ2-7; clone_size: -; v_call: TRBV29-1; cdr3_aa: CSVQGLTAYEQYF
j_call: -; clone_size: few; v_call: TRBV7-2; cdr3_aa: CASSFPRYEQYF
j_call: TRBJ2-2; clone_size: -; v_call: TRBV5-1; cdr3_aa: CASSSPSGENTGELFF
j_call: TRBJ1-2; clone_size: -; v_call: TRBV28; cdr3_aa: CASSGSGMGWVGYTF
j_call: TRBJ1-5; clone_size: -; v_call: TRBV9; cdr3_aa: CASSVGGGKSNQPQHF
j_call: TRBJ2-3; clone_size: -; v_call: TRBV3-1; cdr3_aa: CASSQETRRATIDTQYF
j_call: TRBJ1-2; clone_size: -; v_call: TRBV20-1; cdr3_aa: CSAMGGDYGYTF
j_call: TRBJ1-2; clone_size: few; v_call: TRBV6-2/TRBV6-3; cdr3_aa: CASSYGTGPDYGYTF
j_call: TRBJ2-1; clone_size: few; v_call: TRBV7-2; cdr3_aa: CASASGLTYNEQFF
j_call: TRBJ2-4; clone_size: -; v_call: TRBV20-1; cdr3_aa: CSGVGDPAKNIQYF
j_call: TRBJ2-7; clone_size: -; v_call: TRBV21-1; cdr3_aa: CASSKGLPYEQYF
j_call: TRBJ1-5; clone_size: few; v_call: TRBV5-6; cdr3_aa: CASSLDGGSGRQPQHF
j_call: TRBJ2-3; clone_size: many; v_call: TRBV9; cdr3_aa: CASSPGRRTDTQYF
j_call: TRBJ1-4; clone_size: -; v_call: TRBV5-6; cdr3_aa: CASSWGPGAANEKLFF